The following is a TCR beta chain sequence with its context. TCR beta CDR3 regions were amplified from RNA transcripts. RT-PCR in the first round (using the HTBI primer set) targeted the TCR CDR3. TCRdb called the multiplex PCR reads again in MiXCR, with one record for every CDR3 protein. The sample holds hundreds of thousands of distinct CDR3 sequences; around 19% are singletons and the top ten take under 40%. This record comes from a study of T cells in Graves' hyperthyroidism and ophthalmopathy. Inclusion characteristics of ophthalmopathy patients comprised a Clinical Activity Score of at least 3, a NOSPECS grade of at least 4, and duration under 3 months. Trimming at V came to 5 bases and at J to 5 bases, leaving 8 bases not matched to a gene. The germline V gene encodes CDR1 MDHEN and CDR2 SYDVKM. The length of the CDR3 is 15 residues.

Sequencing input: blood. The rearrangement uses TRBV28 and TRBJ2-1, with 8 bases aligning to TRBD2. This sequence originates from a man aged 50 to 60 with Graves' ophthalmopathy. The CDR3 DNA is TGTGCCAGCAGTCCGGGGGGGACTGCCGACAATGAGCAGTTCTTC. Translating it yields CASSPGGTADNEQFF.